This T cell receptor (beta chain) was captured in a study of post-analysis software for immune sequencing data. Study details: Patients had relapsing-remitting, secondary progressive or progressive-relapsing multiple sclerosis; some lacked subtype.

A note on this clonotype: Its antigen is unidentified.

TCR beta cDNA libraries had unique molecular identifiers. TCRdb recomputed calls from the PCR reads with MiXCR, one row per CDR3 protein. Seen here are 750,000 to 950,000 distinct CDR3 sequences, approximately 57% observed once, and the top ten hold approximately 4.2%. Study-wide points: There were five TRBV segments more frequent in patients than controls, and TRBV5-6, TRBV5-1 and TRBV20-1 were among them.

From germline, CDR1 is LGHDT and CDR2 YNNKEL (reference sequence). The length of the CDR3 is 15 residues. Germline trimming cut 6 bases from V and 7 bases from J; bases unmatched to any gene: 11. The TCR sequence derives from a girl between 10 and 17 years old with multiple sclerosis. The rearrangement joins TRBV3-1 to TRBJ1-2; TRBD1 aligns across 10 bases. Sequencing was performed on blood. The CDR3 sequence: CASRPPGQGNRGYTF. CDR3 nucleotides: TGTGCCAGCAGGCCGCCGGGACAGGGGAATCGTGGCTACACCTTC.